The 17 T cell receptor beta chains presented below share a single source sample, sequenced in a study of blood T cells in healthy people across ages. Next came a second PCR, run for about 7 to 12 cycles, which used a sample-barcoded 5' primer along with a J-beta primer mix. One entry per CDR3 protein, called by TCRdb with MiXCR from the 5' RACE reads. The top ten clones hold less than 15% of a sample with some 670,000 distinct CDR3 sequences, about 50% of them seen once. The material sequenced was blood. These receptors were obtained from a woman of 80 years or more in good health.

This clonotype was seen just once. A much larger clone differs by one base, so this may be a read error. The CDR3 region has the DNA TGCAGTGCTAACCTAGCGGCAGATACGCAGTATTTT. Translated, it gives CSANLAADTQYF. The chain combines TRBV20-1 with TRBJ2-3, with 7 bases matching TRBD2. V was clipped by 4 bases and J by 4 bases; unmatched bases: 2. The germline V gene encodes CDR1 DFQATT and CDR2 SNEGSKA (reference sequence). There are 12 residues in the CDR3.

This chain links TRBV12-3 or TRBV12-4 with TRBJ1-5, with D possibly TRBD1 on 6 matching bases. The germline V and J ends were trimmed by 2 bases and 4 bases, with 12 bases remaining between them. CDR3 size: 15 residues. CDR3 bases: TGTGCCAGCAGTTTATTAGGGGGGTATAATCAGCCCCAGCATTTT. It codes for CASSLLGGYNQPQHF.

The rearrangement links TRBV4-3 to TRBJ2-3; D unclear. The CDR3 runs to 12 residues. Trimming shortened V by 1 base and J by 7 bases, and 6 bases separated the two germline ends. Germline CDR1 reads LGHNA; CDR2 reads YSLEER. The CDR3 DNA sequence: TGCGCCAGCAGCCAAGTTGGTAATACGCAGTATTTT. It encodes CASSQVGNTQYF.

The chain combines TRBV9 with TRBJ2-3; 10 bases fit TRBD2. This CDR3 contains 16 residues. The germline V gene encodes CDR1 SGDLS and CDR2 YYNGEE. Trimming removed 4 bases from V and 4 bases from J; junction bases left unmatched: 9. CDR3 sequence: CASSPRRSGGADTQYF. The DNA for the CDR3 is TGTGCCAGCAGCCCCCGGAGAAGCGGGGGGGCAGATACGCAGTATTTT.

This chain connects TRBV5-6 to TRBJ2-7; weak D call: TRBD2 (6 bases). The J call may be wrong; the DNA end is better matched by TRBJ2-4. The CDR3 consists of 12 residues. Germline CDR1 reads SGHDT; CDR2 reads YYEEEE. CDR3 region: CASSGGSYIQYF. The CDR3 DNA follows: TGTGCCAGCAGTGGAGGGTCGTACATTCAGTACTTC.

The chain carries TRBV10-3 and TRBJ2-3, with D possibly called TRBD1 or TRBD2 (5 bases each). This CDR3 region has 14 residues. Germline values: CDR1 ENHRY, CDR2 SYGVKD. V lost 6 bases to trimming and J lost 5 bases, with 15 bases between them. In DNA form, the CDR3 reads TGTGCCATCAGCCCGGGACGGGCTGGAGATACGCAGTATTTT. Translating gives CAISPGRAGDTQYF.

The chain recombines TRBV30 with TRBJ1-3; weak D call: TRBD1 (6 bases). Trimming pared 1 base from V and 3 bases from J, leaving 7 bases between. This CDR3 has 13 residues. Germline V gives CDR1 GTSNPN, CDR2 SVGIG (reference sequence). The CDR3 nucleotides read TGTGCCTGGAGTGGACAGGATGGAAACACCATATATTTT. Amino acid sequence: CAWSGQDGNTIYF.

This sequence joins TRBV7-2 and TRBJ1-6; weak D call: TRBD1 (6 bases). There are 14 residues in the CDR3. Germline V gene lookup returns CDR1 SGHTA and CDR2 FQGNSA. V gave up 0 bases and J gave up 6 bases, with 6 bases separating them. In DNA, the CDR3 is TGTGCCAGCAGCTTAGCAGGGGGTAATTCACCCCTCCACTTT. It translates to CASSLAGGNSPLHF.

This clonotype was recorded at least ten times. The chain recombines TRBV12-3 or TRBV12-4 with TRBJ2-5, with TRBD2 matching over 7 bases. V was pared by 7 bases and J by 5 bases, with 10 bases of the junction left unmatched. This CDR3 has 14 amino acids. The CDR3 spells CASNRREKGETQYF. The CDR3 region has the DNA TGTGCCAGCAATCGGCGGGAGAAGGGTGAGACCCAGTACTTC.

This clonotype was picked up a small number of times. This chain joins TRBV3-1 and TRBJ2-5; TRBD2 agrees at 14 bases. Looked up from germline, CDR1 is LGHDT and CDR2 is YNNKEL (reference sequence). This CDR3 contains 17 residues. Unmatched junction bases numbered 11, after V lost 0 bases and J lost 11 bases. The CDR3 nucleotides read TGTGCCAGCAGCCAAGATCGTGGACTAGCGGGAGGCAATGAGCAGTACTTC. Amino acid sequence: CASSQDRGLAGGNEQYF.

The chain has TRBV7-9 and TRBJ2-1; 10 nucleotides agree with TRBD1. This CDR3 comprises 15 residues. The V gene end was trimmed by 6 bases and the J gene end by 7 bases; junction bases not matched to a gene: 9. CDR1 is SEHNR, CDR2 FQNEAQ, per germline (reference sequence). CDR3 protein: CASRYGTGASNEQFF. For the CDR3, the DNA is TGTGCCAGCAGGTACGGGACAGGGGCTTCAAATGAGCAGTTCTTC.

Ten or more counts support this clonotype. This rearrangement joins TRBV7-2 to TRBJ1-4; D perhaps matches TRBD1 (6 bases). The CDR3 contains 15 residues. Germline V gene lookup returns CDR1 SGHTA and CDR2 FQGNSA. V was cut by 4 bases and J by 5 bases, with 14 bases left in between. In DNA, the CDR3 is TGTGCCAGCAGCTACTACGGACAGCCCAATGAAAAACTGTTTTTT. It codes for CASSYYGQPNEKLFF.

The chain couples TRBV2 to TRBJ2-7, with D maybe TRBD2 (6 bases). Germline assignment: CDR1 SNHLY and CDR2 FYNNEI. V was clipped by 6 bases and J by 7 bases, with 13 bases between them. The CDR3 runs 12 residues. The CDR3: CASREVGGEQYF. The CDR3 coding sequence is TGTGCCAGCAGAGAGGTTGGGGGGGAGCAGTACTTC.

This clonotype showed up just once. The germline gene is not matched at one end of the junction; a read error may be the cause. The V and J genes are TRBV27 and TRBJ2-3; perhaps TRBD1 as D (5 bases). The CDR3 covers 14 residues. Germline lookup yields CDR1 MNHEY and CDR2 SMNVEV (reference sequence). CDR3 DNA: TGTGCCAGCAGTGTGAAGGGGCCCACAGATACACAGTATTTT. It encodes CASSVKGPTDTQYF.

This clonotype was detected many times. V gene TRBV5-1 combines with J gene TRBJ2-2, with D uncertain. The length of the CDR3 is 14 residues. Germline CDR1 SGHRS, CDR2 YFSETQ. V gave up 0 bases and J gave up 1 base, with 4 bases separating them. The CDR3 reads CASSLEKNTGELFF. The CDR3 nucleotides are TGCGCCAGCAGCTTGGAAAAGAACACCGGGGAGCTGTTTTTT.

This clonotype was counted at least ten times. This chain uses TRBV27 with TRBJ1-2; weak D call: TRBD1 (5 bases). The CDR3 has 16 amino acids. CDR1 is MNHEY and CDR2 is SMNVEV in the germline V gene (reference sequence). V was clipped by 2 bases and J by 4 bases, with 17 bases between them. In nucleotides, the CDR3 is TGTGCCAGCAGTTTAGGGACTGGTAGGGGAAGCTATGGCTACACCTTC. Translation: CASSLGTGRGSYGYTF.

The rearrangement joins TRBV4-3 to TRBJ2-5; TRBD1 matches 9 bases. The J call may be faulty, since TRBJ2-7 better matches the DNA end. The CDR3 is 16 residues long. Germline CDR1 is LGHNA and CDR2 is YSLEER. This CDR3 reads CASSQDYPGQGYEQYF. In DNA form, the CDR3 reads TGCGCCAGCAGCCAAGATTATCCGGGACAGGGCTACGAGCAGTACTTC.